Listed below are T cell receptor beta chains from one sample, sequenced in a study of graft-versus-host responses after intestinal transplantation. Repertoires were generated with immunoSEQ multiplex PCR, while TCRdb's copy carries only in-frame clones and drops some. In the table there are about 73,000 clones, 85% to 90% of which are singletons. The antigens for these receptors are not known. The sample here was unstimulated CD8+ T cells sorted from spleen or lymph node cells, taken before transplant. All receptors derive from a human donor who was the organ donor for an intestinal transplant. Both conserved end residues are part of each CDR3. The D gene is left open where the match is weak. Clone size, where shown, is once, few, many, or a class for clones that have expanded.

d_call	v_call	j_call	clone_size	cdr3_aa	cdr3_nt
NA	TRBV10-3	TRBJ1-3	few	CAISPGSSGNTIYF	TGTGCCATCAGTCCCGGGAGCTCTGGAAACACCATATATTTT
TRBD1	TRBV6-5	TRBJ1-1	NA	CASSLSGGLNTEAFF	TGTGCCAGCAGTTTGTCAGGGGGCCTGAACACTGAAGCTTTCTTT
NA	TRBV7-9	TRBJ1-1	NA	CASSSTGQPTEAFF	TGTGCCAGCAGTTCAACAGGGCAGCCCACTGAAGCTTTCTTT
TRBD1	TRBV4-2	TRBJ1-6	NA	CASSQQTGGWYDLHF	TGTGCCAGCAGCCAACAAACAGGGGGCTGGTATGATCTCCACTTT
NA	TRBV6-5	TRBJ1-6	NA	CASSSSSYNSPLHF	TGTGCCAGCAGCAGTTCCTCTTATAATTCACCCCTCCACTTT
TRBD1	TRBV18	TRBJ2-2	NA	CASSPRDRGTSFTGELFF	TGTGCCAGCTCACCCCGGGACAGGGGAACCTCCTTCACCGGGGAGCTGTTTTTT
TRBD2	TRBV13	TRBJ2-1	NA	CASSLVLAGPYNEQFF	TGCGCCAGCAGCTTAGTTCTAGCGGGGCCATACAATGAGCAGTTCTTC
NA	TRBV10-2	TRBJ2-5	NA	CASSGGEETQYF	TGCGCCAGCAGTGGGGGGGAGGAGACCCAGTACTTC
NA	TRBV11-2	TRBJ2-3	NA	CASTPFSGNTDTQYF	TGTGCCAGCACCCCTTTCTCGGGGAACACAGATACGCAGTATTTT
NA	TRBV15	TRBJ1-2	NA	CATTKQLRAKGDGYTF	TGTGCCACCACAAAACAGCTCAGGGCCAAAGGGGATGGCTACACCTTC
NA	TRBV28	TRBJ2-2	NA	CASSPTGSTGELFF	TGTGCCAGCAGTCCGACAGGATCCACCGGGGAGCTGTTTTTT
TRBD1	TRBV9	TRBJ1-2	NA	CASSPITGDGYTF	TGTGCCAGCAGCCCTATCACAGGGGACGGCTACACCTTC
TRBD1	TRBV7-9	TRBJ1-5	NA	CASSLVVTGVDQPQHF	TGTGCCAGCAGCTTAGTTGTGACAGGGGTAGATCAGCCCCAGCATTTT
NA	TRBV6-6	TRBJ1-2	NA	CASITGNYGYTF	TGTGCCAGCATCACCGGGAACTATGGCTACACCTTC
NA	TRBV6-5	TRBJ1-1	NA	CASRHLNTEAFF	TGTGCCAGCAGACACCTGAACACTGAAGCTTTCTTT
TRBD1	TRBV4-3	TRBJ2-1	once	CASSQESGDSYNEQFF	TGCGCCAGCAGCCAAGAATCTGGGGACAGCTACAATGAGCAGTTCTTC
TRBD1	TRBV6-4	TRBJ1-2	NA	CASSDSAGGIGYTF	TGTGCCAGCAGTGACTCCGCAGGGGGGATTGGCTACACCTTC
NA	TRBV6-6	TRBJ2-2	NA	CASSYYSSNTGELFF	TGTGCCAGCAGTTACTATTCCTCGAACACCGGGGAGCTGTTTTTT
NA	TRBV2	TRBJ1-3	NA	CASSVGGSSGNTIYF	TGTGCCAGCAGCGTAGGGGGTAGCTCTGGAAACACCATATATTTT
TRBD1	TRBV9	TRBJ2-2	NA	CASATTGGIGELFF	TGTGCCAGCGCTACGACAGGGGGTATCGGGGAGCTGTTTTTT
NA	TRBV6-1	TRBJ1-1	NA	CASSPGMTTEAFF	TGTGCCAGCAGTCCGGGTATGACCACTGAAGCTTTCTTT
TRBD1	TRBV10-2	TRBJ1-2	NA	CASSDSGGGGYTF	TGCGCCAGCAGTGATAGCGGAGGGGGCGGCTACACCTTC
NA	TRBV27	TRBJ2-1	NA	CASSLLGANSYNEQFF	TGTGCCAGCAGTTTATTAGGGGCCAACTCCTACAATGAGCAGTTCTTC
NA	TRBV7-9	TRBJ1-5	NA	CASSTHRDSNQPQHF	TGTGCCAGCAGCACCCACAGGGATAGCAATCAGCCCCAGCATTTT